This T cell receptor beta chain was profiled in a study of CD8 T cells in Susac syndrome. Findings of the study overall: Where Susac syndrome CD4+ T cell repertoires were concerned, no clonal expansion was evident.

In regard to this clonotype: Antigen unknown.

CDR3 size: 14 residues. Looked up from germline, CDR1 is SGDLS and CDR2 is YYNGEE. The V gene lost 3 bases and the J gene lost 3 bases, with 13 bases spanning the gap. RNA was extracted with the RNeasy kit, and a quantity of roughly 0.45 to 1 ug was reverse transcribed using random hexamers. TCRdb recomputed calls from the immunoSEQ multiplex PCR reads with MiXCR, one row per CDR3 protein. This table has roughly 200,000 distinct CDR3 sequences, 94% appearing once. TCR beta sequences were obtained from blood CD8+ and CD4+ T cells. FACS enriched CD8+ TEMRA cells, while bulk CD8+ and CD4+ were negatively isolated.

The sequenced sample consisted of CD4+ T cells from PBMCs. The J gene is TRBJ2-7, the V gene TRBV9; no reliable D call. This receptor was identified in a human donor with Susac syndrome. The CDR3 sequence is CASSGIDTHYEQYF. CDR3 nucleotide sequence: TGTGCCAGCAGCGGCATTGACACCCACTACGAGCAGTACTTC.